This TCR beta chain originates from a study of beta chain features in type 1 diabetes. This clone was counted a few times. The germline gives CDR1 MGHDK, CDR2 SYGVNS. V shed 3 bases and J shed 0 bases, with 9 bases lying between them. This CDR3 region has 14 residues. TCRB transcripts that were expressed got sequenced, as all of the isolated RNA had been reverse transcribed. The protocol was immunoSEQ multiplex PCR, while the TCRdb copy is restricted to in-frame clones and leaves out a portion. This table has about 340,000 clones, approximately 8% appearing once. The sample comprised central memory CD4+ T cells from blood. The origin of this receptor is a woman younger than 35 in good health. This chain links TRBV25-1 with TRBJ2-7; a possible D gene is TRBD2 (6 bases). The CDR3: CASSDQGGSYEQYF. CDR3 nucleotides: TGTGCCAGCAGTGATCAGGGAGGCTCCTACGAGCAGTACTTC.